This TCR beta chain was identified in a study of shared clonotypes between healthy human individuals. Of note for this clone: Other DNA sequences from this sample encode an identical CDR3 as well.

This CDR3 has 14 amino acids. Germline CDR1 SGHRS, CDR2 YFSETQ. Trimming removed 0 bases at V and 6 bases at J, with 10 bases between. Every immunoSEQ plate was one replicate of a subset's evenly spread DNA. Profiled with immunoSEQ multiplex PCR; TCRdb holds only in-frame clones, not every one. The table records a few million clones, approximately 90% of them present only once. This sequence was found in a man younger than 35 in good health. Some clones in this sample may be carry-over from other donors' samples. The chain uses TRBV5-1 and TRBJ1-5, with a possible D match to TRBD1 (5 bases). Sequencing was performed on naive CD4+ T cells from PBMCs. As to subset: CD45RA+ positively selected. CDR3 region: CASSLEGLGQPQHF. CDR3 nucleotide sequence: TGCGCCAGCAGCTTGGAGGGGCTTGGTCAGCCCCAGCATTTT.